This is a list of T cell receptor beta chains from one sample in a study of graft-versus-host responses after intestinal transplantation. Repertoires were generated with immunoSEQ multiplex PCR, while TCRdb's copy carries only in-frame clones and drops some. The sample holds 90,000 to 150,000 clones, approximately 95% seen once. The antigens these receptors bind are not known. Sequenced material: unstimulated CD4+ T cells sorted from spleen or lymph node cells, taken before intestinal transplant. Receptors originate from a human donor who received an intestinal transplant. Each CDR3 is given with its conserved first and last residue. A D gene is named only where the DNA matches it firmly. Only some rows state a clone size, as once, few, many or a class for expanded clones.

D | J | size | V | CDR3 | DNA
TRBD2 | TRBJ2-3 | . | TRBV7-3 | CASSLTSGSTDTQYF | TGTGCCAGCAGCCTAACTAGCGGAAGCACAGATACGCAGTATTTT
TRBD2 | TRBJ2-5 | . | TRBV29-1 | CSVEHSGIQETQYF | TGCAGCGTTGAACATAGCGGGATCCAAGAGACCCAGTACTTC
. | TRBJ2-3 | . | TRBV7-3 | CASSLVRGSTDTQYF | TGTGCCAGCAGCTTAGTCAGGGGTAGCACAGATACGCAGTATTTT
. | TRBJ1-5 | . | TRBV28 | CASKTDSNQPQHF | TGTGCCAGCAAGACAGATAGCAATCAGCCCCAGCATTTT
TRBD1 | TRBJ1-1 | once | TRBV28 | CASSTVPGQGGGTEAFF | TGTGCCAGCAGCACTGTCCCGGGACAGGGCGGCGGCACTGAAGCTTTCTTT
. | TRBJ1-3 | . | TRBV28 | CASSLRPLNSGNTIYF | TGTGCCAGCAGTTTGAGGCCCTTAAACTCTGGAAACACCATATATTTT
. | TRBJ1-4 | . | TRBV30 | CAWGAGNSKLFF | TGTGCCTGGGGGGCCGGGAATTCAAAACTGTTTTTT
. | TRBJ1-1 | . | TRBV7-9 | CASSLLDGRNTEAFF | TGTGCCAGCAGCCTCCTCGATGGAAGGAACACTGAAGCTTTCTTT
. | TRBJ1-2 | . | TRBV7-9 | CASSLGYPTNYGYTF | TGTGCCAGCAGCTTAGGTTACCCTACTAACTATGGCTACACCTTC
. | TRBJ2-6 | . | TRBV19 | CASSHGITSGANVLTF | TGTGCCAGTAGTCATGGAATAACCTCTGGGGCCAACGTCCTGACTTTC
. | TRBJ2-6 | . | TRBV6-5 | CASSGGAKSVLTF | TGTGCCAGCAGTGGGGGGGCGAAATCCGTCCTGACTTTC
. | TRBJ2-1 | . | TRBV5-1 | CASSPDQLYEQFF | TGCGCCAGCAGCCCGGACCAACTATATGAGCAGTTCTTC
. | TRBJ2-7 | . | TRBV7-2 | CASSLGGLPWSEQYF | TGTGCCAGCAGCTTAGGTGGTCTTCCTTGGAGCGAGCAGTACTTC
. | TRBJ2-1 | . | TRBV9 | CASSQAGSIGEQFF | TGTGCCAGCTCACAGGCGGGGTCTATAGGTGAGCAGTTCTTC
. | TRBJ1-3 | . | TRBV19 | CASSIGEGTGNTIYF | TGTGCCAGTAGTATAGGGGAGGGCACCGGAAACACCATATATTTT
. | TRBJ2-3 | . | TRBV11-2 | CASSLDGGVDTQYF | TGTGCCAGCAGCTTAGATGGAGGGGTGGATACGCAGTATTTT
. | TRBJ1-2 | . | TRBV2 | CASSESPLSAGYTF | TGTGCCAGCAGTGAATCGCCTCTCTCGGCGGGCTACACCTTC
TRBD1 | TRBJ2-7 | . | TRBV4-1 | CASSQDTLDRGVYEQYF | TGCGCCAGCAGCCAAGATACCTTAGACAGGGGGGTGTACGAGCAGTACTTC
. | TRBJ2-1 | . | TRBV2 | CASSDASSYNEQFF | TGTGCCAGCAGTGACGCCTCCTCCTACAATGAGCAGTTCTTC
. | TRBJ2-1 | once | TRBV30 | CAWNTLDTSYNEQFF | TGTGCCTGGAATACACTGGACACCTCCTACAATGAGCAGTTCTTC